Presented here are 12 T cell receptor beta chains from one specimen sequenced in a study of siplizumab effects on memory and regulatory T cells. Some clones are missing from TCRdb's copy, which holds only in-frame ones; the method was immunoSEQ multiplex PCR. The sample consists of 80,000 to 130,000 clones, less than 95% of them appearing once. Sequenced: Tregs sorted from blood. These receptors all stem from a human donor in good health.

The chain uses TRBV7-9 and TRBJ1-2, with 8 nucleotides matching TRBD1. Trimming at V came to 4 bases and at J to 6 bases, leaving 4 bases not matched to a gene. Germline V gives CDR1 SEHNR, CDR2 FQNEAQ (reference sequence). The CDR3 totals 13 residues. CDR3 DNA: TGTGCCAGCAGCTGGACAGGGCGCGATGGCTACACCTTC. Residues: CASSWTGRDGYTF. Looking up the rest from reference TRBV7-9 and TRBJ1-2 gives the full variable domain: DTGVSQNPRHKITKRGQNVTFRCDPISEHNRLYWYRQTLGQGPEFLTYFQNEAQLEKSRLLSDRFSAERPKGSFSTLEIQRTEQGDSAMYLCASSWTGRDGYTFGSGTRLTVV.

V gene TRBV27 combines with J gene TRBJ2-3; D is unclear. This CDR3 comprises 14 residues. Trimming removed 5 bases from V and 1 base from J, with 10 bases in between. CDR1 and CDR2 from the germline V gene are MNHEY and SMNVEV (reference sequence). In DNA, the CDR3 is TGTGCCAGCAGTAACCTTACGGGCACAGATACGCAGTATTTT. Translating it yields CASSNLTGTDTQYF.

The chain recombines TRBV4-1 with TRBJ1-4, with TRBD1 matching 10 bases. Germline lookup yields CDR1 MGHRA and CDR2 YSYEKL. The CDR3 has 15 residues. V was clipped by 1 base and J by 8 bases; unmatched bases: 4. In nucleotides, the CDR3 is TGCGCCAGCAGCCAAGCCGGGACAGGGGTGGAAAAACTGTTTTTT. Amino acids: CASSQAGTGVEKLFF.

The chain joins TRBV5-4 to TRBJ2-7, with 9 bases fitting TRBD2. V shed 2 bases, J shed 7 bases, and the junction held 7 bases outside the gene matches. This CDR3 region has 14 residues. Per the germline V gene, CDR1 is SGHNT and CDR2 is YYREEE (reference sequence). Here the CDR3 DNA reads TGTGCCAGCAGCTTAGCGGGAGGATTATCAGAGCAGTACTTC. Encoded protein: CASSLAGGLSEQYF.

V gene TRBV5-6 combines with J gene TRBJ1-2; TRBD1 agrees at 7 bases. V was clipped by 1 base and J by 0 bases; unmatched bases: 15. Germline CDR1 is SGHDT and CDR2 is YYEEEE. This CDR3 is built from 19 residues. The CDR3 nucleotides are TGTGCCAGCAGCTTGCCCCTGATAGAGACAGGGCGAGCTAACTATGGCTACACCTTC. It yields the protein CASSLPLIETGRANYGYTF.

The chain employs TRBV29-1 and TRBJ1-2; D uncertain. From germline, CDR1 is SQVTM and CDR2 ANQGSEA. V was cut by 4 bases and J by 12 bases, with 6 bases left in between. The CDR3 covers 8 residues. CDR3 sequence: CSVGVHTF. CDR3 bases: TGCAGCGTTGGAGTCCACACCTTC.

V usage is TRBV11-3 and J usage is TRBJ2-7, with TRBD2 matching 15 bases. This CDR3 is 20 amino acids long. Germline-derived CDR1 and CDR2 are SGHNT and YENEEA. V was clipped by 4 bases and J by 1 base; unmatched bases: 14. CDR3 residues: CASSSTNWTSGRAPSYEQYF. As DNA, the CDR3 is TGTGCCAGCAGCTCAACGAACTGGACTAGCGGGAGGGCTCCGTCCTACGAGCAGTACTTC.

CDR3 DNA sequence: TGCGCCAGCAGCTTGGCCGGATACACCAGCACAGATACGCAGTATTTT. Its protein product is CASSLAGYTSTDTQYF. The V call is TRBV5-1, the J call TRBJ2-3; D remains ambiguous. This CDR3 comprises 16 residues. CDR1 and CDR2 (germline): SGHRS, YFSETQ. V was clipped by 0 bases and J by 0 bases, with 11 bases between them.

The chain employs TRBV11-2 and TRBJ2-3; weak D call: TRBD2 (6 bases). Germline CDR1 reads SGHAT; CDR2 reads FQNNGV. V lost 0 bases, J lost 5 bases, and 12 bases lay in between. The CDR3 is 15 residues long. The CDR3 loop reads CASSLDREYGDTQYF. The CDR3 DNA sequence: TGTGCCAGCAGCTTAGATCGGGAGTACGGAGATACGCAGTATTTT.

J is TRBJ1-5 and V is TRBV28, with D uncertain. Trimming took 6 bases from V and 6 from J, leaving 15 bases between them. Looked up from germline, CDR1 is MDHEN and CDR2 is SYDVKM. The CDR3 spans 14 residues. CDR3 protein: CASSLPGLSQPQHF. The CDR3 nucleotides are TGTGCCAGCAGCCTACCCGGTTTAAGTCAGCCCCAGCATTTT.

This chain links TRBV15 with TRBJ2-6; TRBD1 aligns across 7 bases. Trimming took 3 bases from V and 0 from J; bases not matched to a gene: 11. This CDR3 is 19 amino acids long. Germline assignment: CDR1 LNHNV and CDR2 YYDKDF (reference sequence). In DNA, the CDR3 is TGTGCCACCAGCAGGAAGGGGGCCCGGGGCCTCTCTGGGGCCAACGTCCTGACTTTC. Translated, it gives CATSRKGARGLSGANVLTF.

The chain recombines TRBV6-6 with TRBJ1-3; D unclear. This CDR3 has 12 residues. Looked up from germline, CDR1 is MNHNY and CDR2 is SVGAGI (reference sequence). V was shortened by 7 bases and J by 1 base, with 5 bases between the two germline ends. CDR3 residues: CASISSGNTIYF. CDR3 coding DNA: TGTGCCAGCATATCGTCTGGAAACACCATATATTTT.